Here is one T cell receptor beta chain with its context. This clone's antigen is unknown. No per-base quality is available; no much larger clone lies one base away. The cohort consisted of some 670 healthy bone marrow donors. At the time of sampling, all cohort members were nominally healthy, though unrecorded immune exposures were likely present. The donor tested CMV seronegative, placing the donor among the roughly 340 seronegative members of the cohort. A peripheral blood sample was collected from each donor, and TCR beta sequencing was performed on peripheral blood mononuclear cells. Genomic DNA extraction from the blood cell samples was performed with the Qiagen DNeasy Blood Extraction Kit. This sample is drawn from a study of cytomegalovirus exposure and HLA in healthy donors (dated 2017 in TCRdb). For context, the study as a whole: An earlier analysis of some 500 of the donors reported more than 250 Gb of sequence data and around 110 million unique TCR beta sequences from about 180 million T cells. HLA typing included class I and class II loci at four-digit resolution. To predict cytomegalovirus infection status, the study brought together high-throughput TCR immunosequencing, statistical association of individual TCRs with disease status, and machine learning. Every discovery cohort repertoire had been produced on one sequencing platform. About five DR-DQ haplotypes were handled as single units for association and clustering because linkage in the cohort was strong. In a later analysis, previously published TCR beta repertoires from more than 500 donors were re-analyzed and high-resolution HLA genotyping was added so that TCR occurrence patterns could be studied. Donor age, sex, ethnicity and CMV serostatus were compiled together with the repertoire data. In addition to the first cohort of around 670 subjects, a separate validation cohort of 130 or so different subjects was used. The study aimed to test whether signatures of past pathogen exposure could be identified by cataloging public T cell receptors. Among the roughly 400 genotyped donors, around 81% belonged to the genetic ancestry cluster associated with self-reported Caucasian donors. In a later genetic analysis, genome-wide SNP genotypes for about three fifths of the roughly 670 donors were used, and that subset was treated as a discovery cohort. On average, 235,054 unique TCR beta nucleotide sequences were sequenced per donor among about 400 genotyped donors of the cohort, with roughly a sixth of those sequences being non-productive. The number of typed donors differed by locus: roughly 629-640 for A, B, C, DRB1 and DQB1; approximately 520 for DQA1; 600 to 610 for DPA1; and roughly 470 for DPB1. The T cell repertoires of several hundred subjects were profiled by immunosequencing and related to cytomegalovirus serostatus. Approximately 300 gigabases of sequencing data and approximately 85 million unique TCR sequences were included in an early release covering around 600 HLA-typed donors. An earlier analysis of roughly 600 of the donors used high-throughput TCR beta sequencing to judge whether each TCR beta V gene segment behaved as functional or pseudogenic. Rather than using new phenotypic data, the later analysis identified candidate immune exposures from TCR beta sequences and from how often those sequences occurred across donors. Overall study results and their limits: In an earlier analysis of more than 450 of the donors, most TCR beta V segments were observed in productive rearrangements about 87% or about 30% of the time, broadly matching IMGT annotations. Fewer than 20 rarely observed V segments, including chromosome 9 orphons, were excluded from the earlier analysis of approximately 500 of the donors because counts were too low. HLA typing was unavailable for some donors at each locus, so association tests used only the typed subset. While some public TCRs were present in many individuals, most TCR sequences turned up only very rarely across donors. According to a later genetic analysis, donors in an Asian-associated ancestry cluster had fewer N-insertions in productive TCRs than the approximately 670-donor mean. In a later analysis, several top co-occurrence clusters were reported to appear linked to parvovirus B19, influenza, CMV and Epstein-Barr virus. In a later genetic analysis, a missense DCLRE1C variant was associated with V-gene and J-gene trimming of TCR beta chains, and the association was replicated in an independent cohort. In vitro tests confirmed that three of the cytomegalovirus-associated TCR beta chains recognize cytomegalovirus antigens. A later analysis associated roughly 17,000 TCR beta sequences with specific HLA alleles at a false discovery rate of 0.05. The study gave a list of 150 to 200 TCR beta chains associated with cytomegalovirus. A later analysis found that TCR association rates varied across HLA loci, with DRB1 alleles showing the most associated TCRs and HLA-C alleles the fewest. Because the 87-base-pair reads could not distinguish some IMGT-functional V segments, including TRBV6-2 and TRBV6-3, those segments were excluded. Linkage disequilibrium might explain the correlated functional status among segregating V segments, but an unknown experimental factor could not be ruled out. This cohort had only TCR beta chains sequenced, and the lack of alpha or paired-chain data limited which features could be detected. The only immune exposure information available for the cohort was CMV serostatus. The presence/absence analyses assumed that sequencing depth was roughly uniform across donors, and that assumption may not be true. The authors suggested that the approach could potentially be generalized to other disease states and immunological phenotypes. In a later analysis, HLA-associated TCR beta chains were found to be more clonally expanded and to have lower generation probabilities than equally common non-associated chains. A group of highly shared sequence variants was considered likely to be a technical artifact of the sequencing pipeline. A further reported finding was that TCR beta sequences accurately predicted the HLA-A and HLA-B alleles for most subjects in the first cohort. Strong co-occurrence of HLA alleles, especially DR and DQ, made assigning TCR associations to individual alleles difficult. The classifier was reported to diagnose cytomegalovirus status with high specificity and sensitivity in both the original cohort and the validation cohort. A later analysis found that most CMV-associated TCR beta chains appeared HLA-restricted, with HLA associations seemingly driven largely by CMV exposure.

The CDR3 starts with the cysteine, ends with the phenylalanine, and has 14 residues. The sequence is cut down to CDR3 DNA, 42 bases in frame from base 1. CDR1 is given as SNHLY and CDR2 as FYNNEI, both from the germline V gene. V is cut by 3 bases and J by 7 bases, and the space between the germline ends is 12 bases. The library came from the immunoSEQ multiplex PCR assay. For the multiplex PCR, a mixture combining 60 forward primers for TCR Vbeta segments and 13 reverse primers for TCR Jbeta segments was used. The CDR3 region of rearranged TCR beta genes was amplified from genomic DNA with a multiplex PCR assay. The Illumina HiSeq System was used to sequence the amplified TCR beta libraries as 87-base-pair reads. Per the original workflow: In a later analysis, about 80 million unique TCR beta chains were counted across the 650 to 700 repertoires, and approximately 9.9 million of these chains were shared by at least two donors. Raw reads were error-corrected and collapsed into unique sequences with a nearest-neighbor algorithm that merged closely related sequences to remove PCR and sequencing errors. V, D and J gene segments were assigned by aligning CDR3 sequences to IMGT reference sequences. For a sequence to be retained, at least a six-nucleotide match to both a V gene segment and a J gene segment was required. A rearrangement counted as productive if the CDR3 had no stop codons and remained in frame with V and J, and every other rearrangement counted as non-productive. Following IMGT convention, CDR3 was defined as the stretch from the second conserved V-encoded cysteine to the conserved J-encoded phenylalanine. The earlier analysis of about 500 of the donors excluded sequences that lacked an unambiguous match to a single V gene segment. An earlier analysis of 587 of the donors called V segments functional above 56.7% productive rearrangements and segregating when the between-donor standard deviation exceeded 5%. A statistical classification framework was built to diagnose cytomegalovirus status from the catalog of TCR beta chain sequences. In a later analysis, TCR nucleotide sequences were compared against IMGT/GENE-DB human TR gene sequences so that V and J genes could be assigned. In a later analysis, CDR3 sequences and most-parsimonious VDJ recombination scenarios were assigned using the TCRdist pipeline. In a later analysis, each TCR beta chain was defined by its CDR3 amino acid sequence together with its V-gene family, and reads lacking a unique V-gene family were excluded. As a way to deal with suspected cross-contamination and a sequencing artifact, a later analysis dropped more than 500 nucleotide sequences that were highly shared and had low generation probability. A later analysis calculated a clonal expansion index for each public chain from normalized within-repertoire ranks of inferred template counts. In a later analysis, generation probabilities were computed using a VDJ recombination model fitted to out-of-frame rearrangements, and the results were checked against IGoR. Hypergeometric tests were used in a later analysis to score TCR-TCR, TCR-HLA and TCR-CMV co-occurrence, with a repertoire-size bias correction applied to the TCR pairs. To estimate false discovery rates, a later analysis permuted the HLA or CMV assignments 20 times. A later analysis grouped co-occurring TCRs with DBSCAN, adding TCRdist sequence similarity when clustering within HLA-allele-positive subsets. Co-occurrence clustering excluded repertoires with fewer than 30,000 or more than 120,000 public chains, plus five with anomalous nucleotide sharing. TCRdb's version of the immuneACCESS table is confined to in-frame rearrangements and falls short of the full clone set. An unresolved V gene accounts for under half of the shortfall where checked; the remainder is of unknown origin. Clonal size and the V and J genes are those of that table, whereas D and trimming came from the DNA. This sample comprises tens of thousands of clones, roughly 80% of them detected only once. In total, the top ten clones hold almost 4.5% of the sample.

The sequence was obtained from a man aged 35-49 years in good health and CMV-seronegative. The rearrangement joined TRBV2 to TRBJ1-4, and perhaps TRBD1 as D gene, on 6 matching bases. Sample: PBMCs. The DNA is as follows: TGTGCCAGCAGTGATGCCAGGGGCAGTGAAAAACTGTTTTTT. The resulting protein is CASSDARGSEKLFF.